The present T cell receptor (beta chain) was sequenced within a study of CD8 T cells in Susac syndrome. The study sequenced TCR beta in blood CD8+ and CD4+ T cells. Healthy donors served as age- and sex-matched controls. Random hexamers were used to reverse transcribe about 0.5 to 1 ug of RNA. From the immunoSEQ multiplex PCR reads, TCRdb called clonotypes with MiXCR, one entry per CDR3 protein. The sample holds fewer than 150,000 distinct CDR3 sequences; around 94% are singletons and the top ten take over 0.25%. The CDR3 consists of 15 residues. Germline loops: CDR1 SQVTM, CDR2 ANQGSEA. The V gene end was trimmed by 3 bases and the J gene end by 2 bases; junction bases not matched to a gene: 4. This clonotype was seen once.

Sample: CD8+ T cells from PBMCs. This clonotype was sampled from a human donor in good health. V is TRBV29-1 and J is TRBJ2-1, with 10 bases that match TRBD2. The DNA of the CDR3 is TGCAGCGTTGAGCCCAGCGGGAGGGCCTACAATGAGCAGTTCTTC. It codes for CSVEPSGRAYNEQFF.